The source of this T cell receptor (beta chain) is a study of T cell responses to AZD1222 COVID-19 vaccine (dated by TCRdb to about 2021). General notes on the study: AZD1222 recipients whose second dose came at about 4 weeks and those whose second dose came at about 12 weeks were combined into one group, since spike-specific TCR depth and breadth did not differ between the two schedules. A total of 233 trial participants underwent TCR sequencing, of whom about 210 received two doses of AZD1222 and 26 received two doses of the MenACWY control vaccine. Trial participants were enrolled by age into 18-55, 56-69 and 70-plus year subgroups, with about 150, 27 and 61 TCR-sequenced participants respectively. General study outcomes and caveats: Most participants were white British and females outnumbered males, and the authors suggested that clonal diversity may have been underestimated. After two AZD1222 doses, spike-specific TCR breadth and depth were significantly higher than at day 0 and than in MenACWY recipients. In the small 56-69-year group, the increase in depth fell short of significance, most likely because of low power. Because no samples from the day 14 peak response were available, repertoires could be characterized only after the peak T cell response. The whole spike protein was spanned by vaccine-associated CD4 TCRs, and dominant responses were seen in regions 160-218 and 743-854. Nearly half of unique spike-specific TCRs reportedly recognized epitopes outside regions mutated in the B.1.351 and B.1.1.7 variants. Conclusions about previously exposed vaccinees are limited, since just 6 or 7 AZD1222 recipients were seropositive for SARS-CoV-2 at baseline.

Taken with the paper, the label for time point translates to: baseline before first vaccination. Vaccinee samples were obtained from the UK trials COV001 and COV002, which included a single-blind randomized controlled phase 2/3 trial of AZD1222 (ChAdOx1 nCoV-19) in healthy adults. For TCRbeta chain sequencing, PBMC samples from trial participants were taken at day 0 and at day 28 after the second dose. The CDR3 regions of human TCRbeta chains were analyzed by immunosequencing. As for the original processing: Repertoire TCRs were checked for matches against a reference library of SARS-CoV-2-specific TCRs that had been generated using the MIRA antigen-specificity platform. Breadth was defined as the fraction of unique TCRs that were SARS-CoV-2-associated, and depth was defined as the fraction of total T cells that were SARS-CoV-2-associated. Using the MIRA data, each spike-specific TCR was mapped to the spike region that the TCR reacts to and placed in a CD4 or CD8 class. Log10-transformed breadth and depth values were compared by one-way ANOVA with Sidak's multiple comparisons tests. Held by TCRdb, this immuneACCESS table contains in-frame sequences only and omits some clones. Under half of the omission traces to an unresolved V gene where checked; the cause of the rest is unknown. The DNA was the basis for D and trimming; V, J and clone size are from that table. The sample contains roughly 250,000 clones, more than 85% of them found a single time. 0.55% of the sample belongs to the ten largest clones.

Turning to this clone: The clone's antigen remains unknown. Base qualities are missing; no much larger clone stands one base away.

Specimen: peripheral blood, collected on day 0 of AZD1222 vaccination. This TCR was sampled from an adult in good health.

The DNA reads as follows: TGTGCCAGCAGTCCCAGCGGATGGGGAGATACGCAGTATTTT. This gives the protein CASSPSGWGDTQYF. This receptor chain uses TRBV6-2 or TRBV6-3 and TRBJ2-3; a tentative D call is TRBD2 (5 bases match). Trimming removed 5 bases from V and 5 bases from J, leaving 14 bases between the germline ends. The germline V gene yields MNHEY for CDR1 and SVGEGT for CDR2. There are 14 amino acids in the CDR3, from cysteine to phenylalanine inclusive. The DNA shown is the 42-base CDR3, in frame from base 1.